This section outlines one TCR beta chain sequence together with its context. This sample is part of a study of OX40 agonist ivuxolimab in advanced cancers. Study at large: People in dose escalation had one of these cancers: hepatocellular carcinoma, melanoma, renal cell or head and neck cancer. Three dose-escalation patients had partial responses: one with hepatocellular carcinoma and two with cutaneous melanoma.

The data were produced by immunoSEQ multiplex PCR, yet TCRdb's version contains in-frame clones alone and is incomplete. There are 75,000 to 100,000 clones in the sample; roughly four fifths occur only once, and approximately 5.5% lies in the top ten. This CDR3 spans 16 amino acids. V gave up 9 bases and J gave up 1 base; unmatched junction bases: 10. Germline CDR1 reads ENHRY; CDR2 reads SYGVKD. The specimen was CD4+ or CD8+ T cells sorted from blood, collected in a trial of the OX40 agonist ivuxolimab. The receptor was isolated from an adult with an advanced solid tumor such as melanoma, head and neck, liver or kidney cancer. The chain joins TRBV10-3 to TRBJ1-5, with 9 bases that match TRBD1. In nucleotides, the CDR3 is TGTGCCATACACAGGGGGCACAACCTAAGCAATCAGCCCCAGCATTTT. It yields the protein CAIHRGHNLSNQPQHF.